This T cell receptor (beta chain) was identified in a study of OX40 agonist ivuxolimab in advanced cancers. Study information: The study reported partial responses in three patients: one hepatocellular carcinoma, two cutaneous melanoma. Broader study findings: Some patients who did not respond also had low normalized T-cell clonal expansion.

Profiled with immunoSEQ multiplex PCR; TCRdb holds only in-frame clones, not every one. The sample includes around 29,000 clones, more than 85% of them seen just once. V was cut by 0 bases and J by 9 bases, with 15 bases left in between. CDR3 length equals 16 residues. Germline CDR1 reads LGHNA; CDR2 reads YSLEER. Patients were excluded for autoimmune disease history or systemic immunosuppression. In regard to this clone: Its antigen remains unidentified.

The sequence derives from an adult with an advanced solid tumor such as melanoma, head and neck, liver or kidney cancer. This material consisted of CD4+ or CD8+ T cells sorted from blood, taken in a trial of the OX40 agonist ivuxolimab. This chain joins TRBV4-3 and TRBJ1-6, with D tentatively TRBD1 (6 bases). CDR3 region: CASSQDRGPGSSPLHF. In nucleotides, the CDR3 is TGCGCCAGCAGCCAAGACAGGGGCCCGGGAAGTTCACCCCTCCACTTT.